This T cell receptor beta chain was identified in a study of beta chain features in type 1 diabetes. Study-wide background: There were around 100,000,000 sorted cells examined across all samples. Findings and limits, study-wide: A moderate, significant TCRB CDR3 shortening appeared in type 1 diabetes across four CD4+ subsets.

All of the isolated RNA was reverse transcribed, so expressed TCRB transcripts were sequenced. An average of about 3.57 million reads was obtained for naive, central memory and regulatory T cell samples. TCRdb's table, derived via immunoSEQ multiplex PCR, lists solely in-frame clones and lacks some. The table has about 250,000 clones, roughly 13% seen once. This clone was counted many times. Its specificity is not known. Other DNA variants within this sample encode the same CDR3. Sequencing was carried out using naive CD4+ T cells from blood. The clonotype comes from a woman between 40 and 50 years old in good health.

CDR3 bases: TGCAGCGTTGACAACTACAATGAGCAGTTCTTC. Protein product: CSVDNYNEQFF. The chain couples TRBV29-1 to TRBJ2-1; D ambiguous. The CDR3 consists of 11 residues. Per the germline V gene, CDR1 is SQVTM and CDR2 is ANQGSEA. Between the trimmed V and J ends, which lost 3 bases and 3 bases, there was a span of 3 bases.